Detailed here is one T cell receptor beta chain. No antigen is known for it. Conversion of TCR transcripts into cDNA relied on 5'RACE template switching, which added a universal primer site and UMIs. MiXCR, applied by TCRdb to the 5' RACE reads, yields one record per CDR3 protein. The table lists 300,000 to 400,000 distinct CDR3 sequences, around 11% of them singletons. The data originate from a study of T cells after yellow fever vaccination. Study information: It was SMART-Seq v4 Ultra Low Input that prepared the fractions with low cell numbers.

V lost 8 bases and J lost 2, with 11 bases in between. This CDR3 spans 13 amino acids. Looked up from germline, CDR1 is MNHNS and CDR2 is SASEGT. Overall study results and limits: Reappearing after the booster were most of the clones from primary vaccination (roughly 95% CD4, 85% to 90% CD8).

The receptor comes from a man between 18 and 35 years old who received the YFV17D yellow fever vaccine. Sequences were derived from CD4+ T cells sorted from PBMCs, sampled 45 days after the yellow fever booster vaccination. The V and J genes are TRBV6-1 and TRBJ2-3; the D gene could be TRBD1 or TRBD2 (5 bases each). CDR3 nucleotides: TGTGCCAGCCTCCAGGGAGCCACAGATACGCAGTATTTT. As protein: CASLQGATDTQYF.